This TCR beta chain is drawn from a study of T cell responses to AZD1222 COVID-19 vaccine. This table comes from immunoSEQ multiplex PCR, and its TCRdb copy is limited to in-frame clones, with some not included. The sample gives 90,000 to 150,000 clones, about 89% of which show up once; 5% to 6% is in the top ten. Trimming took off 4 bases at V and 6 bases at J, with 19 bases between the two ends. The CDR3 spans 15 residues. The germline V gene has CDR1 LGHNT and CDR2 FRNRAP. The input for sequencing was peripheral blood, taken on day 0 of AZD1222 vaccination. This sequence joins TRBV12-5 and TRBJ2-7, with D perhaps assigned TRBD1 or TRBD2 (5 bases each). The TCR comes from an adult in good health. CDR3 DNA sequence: TGTGCTAGTGGTTCCCTTCTTCGGGGCAGTAGCGAGCAGTACTTC. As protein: CASGSLLRGSSEQYF. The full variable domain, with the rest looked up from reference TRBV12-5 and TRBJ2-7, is DARVTQTPRHKVTEMGQEVTMRCQPILGHNTVFWYRQTMMQGLELLAYFRNRAPLDDSGMPKDRFSAEMPDATLATLKIQPSEPRDSAVYFCASGSLLRGSSEQYFGPGTRLTVT.